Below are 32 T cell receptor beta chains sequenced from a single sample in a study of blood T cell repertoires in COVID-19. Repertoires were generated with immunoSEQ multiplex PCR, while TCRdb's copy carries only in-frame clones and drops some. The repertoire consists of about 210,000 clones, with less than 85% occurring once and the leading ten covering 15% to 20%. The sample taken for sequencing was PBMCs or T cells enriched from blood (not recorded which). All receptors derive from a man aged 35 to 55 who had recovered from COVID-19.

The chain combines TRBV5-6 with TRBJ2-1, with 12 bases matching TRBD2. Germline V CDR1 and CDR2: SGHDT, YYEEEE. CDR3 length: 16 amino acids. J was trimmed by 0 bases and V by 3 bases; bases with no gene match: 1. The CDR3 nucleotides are TGTGCCAGCAGCTGGACTAGCGGGACCTCCTACAATGAGCAGTTCTTC. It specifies CASSWTSGTSYNEQFF.

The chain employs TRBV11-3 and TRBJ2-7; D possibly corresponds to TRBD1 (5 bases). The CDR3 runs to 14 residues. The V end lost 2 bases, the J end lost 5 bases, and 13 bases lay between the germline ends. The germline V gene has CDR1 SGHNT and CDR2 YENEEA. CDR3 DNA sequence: TGTGCCAGCAGCTTATTTCCATCGACAGACGAGCAGTACTTC. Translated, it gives CASSLFPSTDEQYF.

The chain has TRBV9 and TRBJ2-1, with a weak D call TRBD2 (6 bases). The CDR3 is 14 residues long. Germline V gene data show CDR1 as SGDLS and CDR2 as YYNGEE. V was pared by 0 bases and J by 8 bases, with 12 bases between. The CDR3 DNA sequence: TGTGCCAGCAGCGTAGGACTAGTTGTCGATGAGCAGTTCTTC. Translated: CASSVGLVVDEQFF.

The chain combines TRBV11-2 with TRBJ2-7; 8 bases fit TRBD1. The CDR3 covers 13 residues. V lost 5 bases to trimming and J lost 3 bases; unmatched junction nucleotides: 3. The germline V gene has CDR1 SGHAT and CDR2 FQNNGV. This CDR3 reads CASSQDRVYEQYF. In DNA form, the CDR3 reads TGTGCCAGCAGCCAGGACAGGGTCTACGAGCAGTACTTC.

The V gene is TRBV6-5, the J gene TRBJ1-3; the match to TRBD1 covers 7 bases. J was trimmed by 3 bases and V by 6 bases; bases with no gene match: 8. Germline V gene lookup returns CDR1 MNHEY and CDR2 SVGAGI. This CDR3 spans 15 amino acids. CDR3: CASRRGTDLGNTIYF. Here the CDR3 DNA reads TGTGCCAGCAGGAGGGGGACAGACCTTGGAAACACCATATATTTT.

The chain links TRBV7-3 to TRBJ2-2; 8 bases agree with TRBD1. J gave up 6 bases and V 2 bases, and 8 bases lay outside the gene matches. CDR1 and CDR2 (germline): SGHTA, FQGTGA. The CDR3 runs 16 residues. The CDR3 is CASSLQRTGRPGELFF. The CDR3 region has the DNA TGTGCCAGCAGCTTACAAAGGACAGGGCGTCCCGGGGAGCTGTTTTTT.

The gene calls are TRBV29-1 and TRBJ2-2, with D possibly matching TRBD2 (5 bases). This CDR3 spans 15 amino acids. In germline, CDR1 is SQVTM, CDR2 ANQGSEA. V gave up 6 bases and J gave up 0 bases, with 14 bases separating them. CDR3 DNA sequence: TGCAGCGTAACGACGGGGTCTCCGAACACCGGGGAGCTGTTTTTT. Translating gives CSVTTGSPNTGELFF.

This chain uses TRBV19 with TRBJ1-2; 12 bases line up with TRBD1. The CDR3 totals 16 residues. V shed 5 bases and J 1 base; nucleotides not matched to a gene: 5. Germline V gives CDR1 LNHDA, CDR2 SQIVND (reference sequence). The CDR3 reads CASSGGQGASNYGYTF. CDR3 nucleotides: TGTGCCAGTAGTGGGGGACAGGGGGCGAGTAACTATGGCTACACCTTC.

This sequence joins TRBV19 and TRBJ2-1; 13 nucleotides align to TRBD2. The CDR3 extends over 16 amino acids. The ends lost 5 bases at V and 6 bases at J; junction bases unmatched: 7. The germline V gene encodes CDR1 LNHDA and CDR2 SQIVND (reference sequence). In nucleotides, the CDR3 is TGTGCCAGTAGTGGACGGACTAGCGGGAGTTTCAATGAGCAGTTCTTC. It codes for CASSGRTSGSFNEQFF.

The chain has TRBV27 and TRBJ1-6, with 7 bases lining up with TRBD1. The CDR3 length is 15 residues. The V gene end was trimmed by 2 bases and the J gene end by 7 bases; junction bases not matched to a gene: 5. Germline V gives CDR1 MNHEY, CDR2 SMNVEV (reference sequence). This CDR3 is CASSLTDRVNSPLHF. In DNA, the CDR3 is TGTGCCAGCAGTTTAACAGACAGGGTGAATTCACCCCTCCACTTT.

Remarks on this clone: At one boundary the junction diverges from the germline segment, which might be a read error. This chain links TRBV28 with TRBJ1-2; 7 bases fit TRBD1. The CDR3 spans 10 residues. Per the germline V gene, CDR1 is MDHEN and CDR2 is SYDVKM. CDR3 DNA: TGTGCCAGCAGTGGCGGGACAGCTCACTTC. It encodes CASSGGTAHF.

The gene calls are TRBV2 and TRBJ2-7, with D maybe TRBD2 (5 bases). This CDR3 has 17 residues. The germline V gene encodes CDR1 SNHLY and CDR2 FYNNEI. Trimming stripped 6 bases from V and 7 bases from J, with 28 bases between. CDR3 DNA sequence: TGTGCCAGCAGGGATAGCCTAGCCCCCCGGGAAAAGGGAGAGCAGTACTTC. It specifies CASRDSLAPREKGEQYF.

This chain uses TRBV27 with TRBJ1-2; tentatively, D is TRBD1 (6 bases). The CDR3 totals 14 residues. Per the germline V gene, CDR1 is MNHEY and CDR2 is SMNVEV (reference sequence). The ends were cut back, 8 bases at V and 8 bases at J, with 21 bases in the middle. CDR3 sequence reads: CASATQGSSGGYTF. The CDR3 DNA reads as TGTGCCAGCGCAACACAGGGATCCTCCGGGGGCTACACCTTC.

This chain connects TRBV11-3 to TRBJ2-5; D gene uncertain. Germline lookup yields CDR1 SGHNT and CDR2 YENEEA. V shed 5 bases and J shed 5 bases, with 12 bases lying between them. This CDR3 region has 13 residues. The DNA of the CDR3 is TGTGCCAGCAGCCTACTCCCAGGCGAGACCCAGTACTTC. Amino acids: CASSLLPGETQYF. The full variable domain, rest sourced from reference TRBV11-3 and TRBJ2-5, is EAGVVQSPRYKIIEKKQPVAFWCNPISGHNTLYWYLQNLGQGPELLIRYENEEAVDDSQLPKDRFSAERLKGVDSTLKIQPAELGDSAVYLCASSLLPGETQYFGPGTRLLVL.

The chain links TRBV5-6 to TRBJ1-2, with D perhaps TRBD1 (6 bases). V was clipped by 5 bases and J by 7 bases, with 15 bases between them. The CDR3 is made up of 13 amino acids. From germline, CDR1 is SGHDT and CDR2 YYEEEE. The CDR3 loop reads CASSRAGGFGYTF. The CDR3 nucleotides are TGTGCCAGCAGTCGGGCGGGGGGCTTTGGCTACACCTTC.

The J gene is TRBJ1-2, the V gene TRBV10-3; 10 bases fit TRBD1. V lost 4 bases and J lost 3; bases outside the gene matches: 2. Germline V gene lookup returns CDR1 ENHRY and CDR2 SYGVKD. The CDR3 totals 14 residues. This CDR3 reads CAISGDRGHYGYTF. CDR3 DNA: TGTGCCATCAGTGGGGACAGGGGACACTATGGCTACACCTTC.

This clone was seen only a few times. CDR3 in DNA: TGCGCCAGCAGCAACAGGGGAGGCACTGAAGCTTTCTTT. Its protein is CASSNRGGTEAFF. The genes are TRBV5-1 and TRBJ1-1; 7 bases line up with TRBD1. From germline, CDR1 is SGHRS and CDR2 YFSETQ. The trim removed 4 bases at V and 4 bases at J, leaving 4 bases unmatched. The CDR3 sequence is 13 residues long.

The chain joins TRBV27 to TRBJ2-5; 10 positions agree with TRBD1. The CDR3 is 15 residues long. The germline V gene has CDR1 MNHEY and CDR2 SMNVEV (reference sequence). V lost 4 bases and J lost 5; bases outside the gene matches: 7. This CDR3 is CASSSRQGAGETQYF. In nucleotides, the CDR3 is TGTGCCAGCAGTTCCCGACAGGGGGCAGGGGAGACCCAGTACTTC.

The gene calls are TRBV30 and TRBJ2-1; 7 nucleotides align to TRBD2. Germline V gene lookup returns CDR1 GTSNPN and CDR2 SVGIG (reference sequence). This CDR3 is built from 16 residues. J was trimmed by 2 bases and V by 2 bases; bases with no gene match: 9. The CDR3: CAWSPRGGLAYNEQFF. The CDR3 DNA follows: TGTGCCTGGAGTCCCCGCGGTGGACTAGCCTACAATGAGCAGTTCTTC. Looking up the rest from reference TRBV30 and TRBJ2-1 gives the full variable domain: SQTIHQWPATLVQPVGSPLSLECTVEGTSNPNLYWYRQAAGRGLQLLFYSVGIGQISSEVPQNLSASRPQDRQFILSSKKLLLSDSGFYLCAWSPRGGLAYNEQFFGPGTRLTVL.

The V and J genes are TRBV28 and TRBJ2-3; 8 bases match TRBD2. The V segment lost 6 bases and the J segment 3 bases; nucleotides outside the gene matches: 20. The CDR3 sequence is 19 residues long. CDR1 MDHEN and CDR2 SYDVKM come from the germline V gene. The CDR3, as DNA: TGTGCCAGCAGCTTCCAGACGAGCGGGAGTGGAGTGTTTACAGATACGCAGTATTTT. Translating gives CASSFQTSGSGVFTDTQYF.

CDR3 sequence (DNA): TGTGCCAGCACCTTGGACTCCTCCTACAATGAGCAGTTCTTC. It specifies CASTLDSSYNEQFF. V and J are TRBV7-3 and TRBJ2-1; a possible D gene is TRBD2 (5 bases). Per germline, CDR1 SGHTA and CDR2 FQGTGA. The length of the CDR3 is 14 residues. Trimming shortened V by 7 bases and J by 0 bases, and 10 bases separated the two germline ends. The full variable domain, rest sourced from reference TRBV7-3 and TRBJ2-1, is GAGVSQTPSNKVTEKGKYVELRCDPISGHTALYWYRQSLGQGPEFLIYFQGTGAADDSGLPNDRFFAVRPEGSVSTLKIQRTERGDSAVYLCASTLDSSYNEQFFGPGTRLTVL.

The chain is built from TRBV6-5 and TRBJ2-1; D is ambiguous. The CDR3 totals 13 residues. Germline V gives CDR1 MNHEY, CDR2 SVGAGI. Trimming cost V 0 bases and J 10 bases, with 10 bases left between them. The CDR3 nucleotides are TGTGCCAGCAGTTACTCAGTCGCACGGGAGCAGTTCTTC. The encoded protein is CASSYSVAREQFF.

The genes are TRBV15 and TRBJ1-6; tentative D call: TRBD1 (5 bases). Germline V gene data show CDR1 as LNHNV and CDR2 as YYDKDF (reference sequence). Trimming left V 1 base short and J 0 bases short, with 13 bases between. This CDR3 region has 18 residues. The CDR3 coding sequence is TGTGCCACCAGCAGAGGGGGACTGCGGAGCTCCTATAATTCACCCCTCCACTTT. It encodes CATSRGGLRSSYNSPLHF.

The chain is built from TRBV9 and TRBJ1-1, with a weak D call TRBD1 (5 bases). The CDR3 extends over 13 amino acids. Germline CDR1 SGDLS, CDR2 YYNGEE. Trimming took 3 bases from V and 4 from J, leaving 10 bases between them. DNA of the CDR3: TGTGCCAGCAGCGATTATAGGGGCACTGAAGCTTTCTTT. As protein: CASSDYRGTEAFF.

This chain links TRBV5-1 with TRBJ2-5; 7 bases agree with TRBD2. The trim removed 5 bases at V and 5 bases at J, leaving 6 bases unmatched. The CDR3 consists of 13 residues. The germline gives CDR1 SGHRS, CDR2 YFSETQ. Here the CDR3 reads CASRELASETQYF. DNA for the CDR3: TGCGCCAGCAGGGAACTAGCGTCCGAGACCCAGTACTTC.

In DNA form, the CDR3 reads TGTGCCACCAGCAGAGATACTAGCGGGAGCTCCTACGAGCAGTACTTC. Amino acids: CATSRDTSGSSYEQYF. This rearrangement joins TRBV15 to TRBJ2-7; TRBD2 aligns across 11 bases. With V trimmed by 0 bases and J by 0 bases, 1 base remained unmatched. The CDR3 is made up of 16 amino acids. CDR1 LNHNV and CDR2 YYDKDF come from the germline V gene (reference sequence).

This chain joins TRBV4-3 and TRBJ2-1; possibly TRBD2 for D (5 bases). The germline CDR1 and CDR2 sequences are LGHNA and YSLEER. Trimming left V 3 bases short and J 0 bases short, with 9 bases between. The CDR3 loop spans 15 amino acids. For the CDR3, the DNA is TGCGCCAGCAGCCATAGCGTTATCTCCTACAATGAGCAGTTCTTC. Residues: CASSHSVISYNEQFF.

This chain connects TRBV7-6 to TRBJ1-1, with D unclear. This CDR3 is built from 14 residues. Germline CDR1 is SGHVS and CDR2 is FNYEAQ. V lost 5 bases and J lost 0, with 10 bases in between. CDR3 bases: TGTGCCAGCAGCACACACGTCATGAACACTGAAGCTTTCTTT. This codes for CASSTHVMNTEAFF.

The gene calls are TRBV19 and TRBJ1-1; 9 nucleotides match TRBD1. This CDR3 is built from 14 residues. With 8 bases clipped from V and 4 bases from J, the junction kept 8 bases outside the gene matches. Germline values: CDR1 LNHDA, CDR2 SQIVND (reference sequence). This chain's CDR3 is CASAKQGAGTEAFF. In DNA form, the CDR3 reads TGTGCCAGTGCCAAACAGGGGGCAGGCACTGAAGCTTTCTTT.

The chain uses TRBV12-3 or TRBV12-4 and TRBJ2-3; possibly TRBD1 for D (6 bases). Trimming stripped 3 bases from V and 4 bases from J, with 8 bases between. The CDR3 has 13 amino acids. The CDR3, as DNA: TGTGCCAGCAGTTTCCAGGGGCCAGATACGCAGTATTTT. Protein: CASSFQGPDTQYF.

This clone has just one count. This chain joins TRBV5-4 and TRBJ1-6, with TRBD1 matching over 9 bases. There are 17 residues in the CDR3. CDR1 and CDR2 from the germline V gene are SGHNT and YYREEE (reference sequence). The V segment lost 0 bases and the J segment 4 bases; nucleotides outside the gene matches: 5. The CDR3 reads CASSLALGQGYNSPLHF. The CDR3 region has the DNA TGTGCCAGCAGCTTGGCTCTCGGACAGGGGTATAATTCACCCCTCCACTTT.

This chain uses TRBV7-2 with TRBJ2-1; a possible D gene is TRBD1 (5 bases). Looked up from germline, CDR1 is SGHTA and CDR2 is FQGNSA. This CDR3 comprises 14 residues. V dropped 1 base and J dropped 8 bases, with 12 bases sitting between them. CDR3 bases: TGTGCCAGCAGCTTAGATCTAAGGGGCCATGAGCAGTTCTTC. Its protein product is CASSLDLRGHEQFF.